These T cell receptor beta chains were read from a single sample in a study of blood T cell repertoires in COVID-19. The data were produced by immunoSEQ multiplex PCR, yet TCRdb's version contains in-frame clones alone and is incomplete. The sample comprises 80,000 to 95,000 clones, approximately 71% of which are singletons, and around 4.4% rests with the top ten. Source material: peripheral blood. These receptor sequences come from a woman in her forties or fifties with acute or convalescent COVID-19. The CDR3 runs from the conserved cysteine through the conserved F or W. Fields, in order: clone size, J gene, D gene, V gene, CDR3 protein, CDR3 DNA. The D gene is left open where the match is weak. Only part of the rows carry a size: once, few, many, or a class if the clone is expanded.

once	TRBJ1-2	-	TRBV4-3	CASSKDSRDSFGGYTF	TGCGCCAGCAGCAAAGATTCCCGGGACTCTTTCGGGGGCTACACCTTC
-	TRBJ2-3	TRBD2	TRBV2	CASSVRLAESTDTQYF	TGTGCCAGCAGTGTCCGACTAGCGGAGAGCACAGATACGCAGTATTTT
-	TRBJ2-5	-	TRBV11-1	CASSSQETQYF	TGTGCCAGCAGCTCACAAGAGACCCAGTACTTC
-	TRBJ1-2	TRBD1	TRBV12-3/TRBV12-4	CASSSDRVDTF	TGTGCCAGCAGTTCCGACAGGGTAGACACCTTC
few	TRBJ2-1	-	TRBV7-9	CASSPVAGAEQFF	TGTGCCAGCAGCCCGGTGGCGGGGGCCGAGCAGTTCTTC
-	TRBJ1-4	TRBD1	TRBV5-1	CASSSGQELFF	TGCGCCAGCAGCTCGGGACAGGAACTGTTTTTT
-	TRBJ2-3	TRBD1	TRBV3-1/TRBV3-2	CASSPTSQRGTGRTDTQYF	TGTGCCAGCAGCCCCACGTCCCAACGCGGGACAGGACGGACAGATACGCAGTATTTT
-	TRBJ1-5	-	TRBV6-6	CASSYPQGTQPQHF	TGTGCCAGCAGTTACCCCCAGGGGACTCAGCCCCAGCATTTT
-	TRBJ2-3	TRBD2	TRBV5-1	CASSLEGLASDTQYF	TGCGCCAGCAGCTTGGAGGGACTAGCGTCAGATACGCAGTATTTT
once	TRBJ2-1	TRBD1	TRBV27	CASTAGGPYNEQFF	TGTGCCAGCACCGCAGGGGGTCCCTACAATGAGCAGTTCTTC
few	TRBJ1-5	-	TRBV2	CASSDGGYSAQHF	TGTGCCAGCAGTGACGGGGGGTATTCGGCCCAGCATTTT
-	TRBJ2-3	-	TRBV12-3/TRBV12-4	CASSFFGDTQYF	TGTGCCAGCAGTTTTTTCGGGGATACGCAGTATTTT
-	TRBJ1-4	-	TRBV2	CASRGGRRLNEKLFF	TGTGCCAGCAGAGGAGGTCGGCGGTTAAATGAAAAACTGTTTTTT
-	TRBJ2-7	-	TRBV30	CAWSGVYEQYF	TGTGCCTGGAGTGGAGTCTACGAGCAGTACTTC
few	TRBJ1-1	TRBD1	TRBV5-1	CASSVGGGFLTEAFF	TGCGCCAGCAGCGTAGGGGGCGGGTTTCTCACTGAAGCTTTCTTT
-	TRBJ2-2	-	TRBV2	CASSEDGSGTGELFF	TGTGCCAGCAGTGAAGACGGGTCGGGCACCGGGGAGCTGTTTTTT
-	TRBJ2-3	TRBD1	TRBV6-4	CASSDIGGEGTDTQYF	TGTGCCAGCAGTGACATAGGGGGCGAGGGCACAGATACGCAGTATTTT
few	TRBJ1-2	-	TRBV29-1	CSVPGLQKRYGYTF	TGCAGCGTCCCGGGTTTGCAGAAGAGGTATGGCTACACCTTC
-	TRBJ1-2	-	TRBV18	CASSREQNYGYTF	TGTGCCAGCTCCCGGGAACAGAACTATGGCTACACCTTC
few	TRBJ1-2	-	TRBV12-3/TRBV12-4	CASSPSGSYGYTF	TGTGCCAGCAGTCCATCCGGGAGCTATGGCTACACCTTC
-	TRBJ2-3	TRBD2	TRBV29-1	CRVQRAGGSTDTQYF	TGCAGAGTTCAAAGGGCGGGGGGGAGCACAGATACGCAGTATTTT
-	TRBJ1-5	-	TRBV28	CASSPGGKGQPQHF	TGTGCCAGCAGCCCGGGGGGTAAAGGTCAGCCCCAGCATTTT
-	TRBJ1-4	-	TRBV10-3	CAIRSSGAPDEKLFF	TGTGCCATCAGATCGTCAGGGGCCCCGGATGAAAAACTGTTTTTT
once	TRBJ1-1	-	TRBV6-6	CASSSGTLNTEAFF	TGTGCCAGCAGTTCCGGGACACTGAACACTGAAGCTTTCTTT
-	TRBJ1-1	-	TRBV7-2	CASSLEELSTEAFF	TGTGCCAGCAGCTTAGAAGAACTGAGCACTGAAGCTTTCTTT
-	TRBJ1-2	TRBD1	TRBV28	CATLGTGPGYTF	TGTGCCACCCTCGGGACAGGGCCTGGCTACACCTTC
-	TRBJ1-6	-	TRBV5-1	CASSLDGASYNSPLHF	TGCGCCAGCAGCTTGGACGGAGCCTCCTATAATTCACCCCTCCACTTT
-	TRBJ2-5	-	TRBV29-1	CSVDEGETQYF	TGCAGCGTTGATGAGGGCGAGACCCAGTACTTC
-	TRBJ1-2	TRBD1	TRBV6-5	CASSYSQGDYGYTF	TGTGCCAGCAGTTACTCTCAGGGGGACTATGGCTACACCTTC
-	TRBJ2-1	TRBD1	TRBV5-1	CASSSDGTGLSSYNEQFF	TGCGCCAGCAGCTCAGACGGGACAGGGCTGAGCTCCTACAATGAGCAGTTCTTC
-	TRBJ2-7	-	TRBV19	CASSIEHAYEQYF	TGTGCCAGTAGTATAGAACATGCTTACGAGCAGTACTTC
-	TRBJ2-1	TRBD1	TRBV18	CASSRQSEGQGEQFF	TGTGCCAGCTCACGCCAATCCGAGGGACAGGGTGAGCAGTTCTTC
many	TRBJ1-2	-	TRBV2	CASSEARGGLYGYTF	TGTGCCAGCAGTGAAGCGAGAGGGGGTCTCTATGGCTACACCTTC
-	TRBJ2-4	TRBD1	TRBV5-8	CASSLGQGGNIQYF	TGTGCCAGCAGCCTCGGACAGGGGGGAAACATTCAGTACTTC
few	TRBJ1-1	-	TRBV7-2	CASSVLLNTEAFF	TGTGCCAGCAGTGTTCTTTTGAACACTGAAGCTTTCTTT
-	TRBJ1-1	TRBD1	TRBV28	CASSLYRGARNTEAFF	TGTGCCAGCAGTTTGTACAGGGGGGCCCGGAACACTGAAGCTTTCTTT
few	TRBJ2-1	TRBD2	TRBV6-2/TRBV6-3	CASSSPLAGVFDEQFF	TGTGCCAGCAGTTCCCCCTTAGCGGGGGTATTCGATGAGCAGTTCTTC
-	TRBJ2-7	TRBD1	TRBV28	CASSYTTGGTSYEQYF	TGTGCCAGCAGCTACACCACAGGGGGGACCTCCTACGAGCAGTACTTC
few	TRBJ1-2	-	TRBV10-2	CASSVLRGTGYTF	TGCGCCAGCAGTGTCTTAAGAGGAACTGGCTACACCTTC
-	TRBJ2-7	-	TRBV5-1	CASSPEPGIVGSHEQYF	TGCGCCAGCAGCCCGGAACCCGGAATAGTGGGGAGCCACGAGCAGTACTTC
-	TRBJ1-2	TRBD1	TRBV10-2	CASSAPGQNYGYTF	TGCGCCAGCAGTGCACCGGGACAGAACTATGGCTACACCTTC
once	TRBJ1-1	-	TRBV7-2	CASSLAGLNTEAFF	TGTGCCAGCAGCTTAGCAGGACTTAACACTGAAGCTTTCTTT
-	TRBJ1-5	TRBD1	TRBV28	CARGTGGYQNQPQHF	TGTGCCAGAGGGACAGGGGGATACCAGAATCAGCCCCAGCATTTT
-	TRBJ1-2	TRBD1	TRBV4-1	CASSQEGGTGAYGYTF	TGCGCCAGCAGCCAAGAGGGGGGGACAGGGGCCTATGGCTACACCTTC
few	TRBJ2-1	TRBD2	TRBV4-3	CASSLGAGDSYNEQFF	TGCGCCAGCAGCCTGGGTGCGGGGGACTCCTACAATGAGCAGTTCTTC
few	TRBJ2-1	-	TRBV7-3	CASSPGTFSSYNEQFF	TGTGCCAGCAGCCCCGGGACTTTCAGCTCCTACAATGAGCAGTTCTTC
-	TRBJ2-2	TRBD1	TRBV27	CASRWTGNTGELFF	TGTGCCAGCCGTTGGACAGGGAACACCGGGGAGCTGTTTTTT
-	TRBJ1-6	-	TRBV4-2	CASSQDRTGKARAPLHF	TGTGCCAGCAGCCAAGATAGAACAGGGAAGGCGAGGGCACCCCTCCACTTT
-	TRBJ1-3	-	TRBV4-3	CASSQEGTISGNTIYF	TGCGCCAGCAGCCAAGAGGGGACAATTTCTGGAAACACCATATATTTT
few	TRBJ1-1	TRBD1	TRBV4-3	CASSMAGGFTEAFF	TGCGCCAGCAGCATGGCAGGGGGCTTCACTGAAGCTTTCTTT
-	TRBJ1-5	TRBD1	TRBV5-6	CASSFWDRPNQPQHF	TGTGCCAGCAGCTTCTGGGACAGGCCTAATCAGCCCCAGCATTTT
-	TRBJ1-2	TRBD1	TRBV5-6	CASSPRQGALHGYTF	TGTGCCAGCAGCCCGAGACAGGGGGCTTTACATGGCTACACCTTC
few	TRBJ2-5	-	TRBV11-3	CASSQGGQETQYF	TGTGCCAGCAGCCAGGGGGGTCAAGAGACCCAGTACTTC